Presented here are 27 T cell receptor beta chains from one specimen sequenced in a study of T cell responses to AZD1222 COVID-19 vaccine. Using immunoSEQ multiplex PCR, the repertoire was profiled, and TCRdb retains in-frame clones only, with some absent. The sample carries 95,000 to 150,000 clones, roughly nine tenths recorded once. The sample here was peripheral blood, taken on day 0 of AZD1222 vaccination. The receptors here all came from an adult in good health.

V usage is TRBV6-5 and J usage is TRBJ1-2, with D possibly matching TRBD1 (5 bases). Looked up from germline, CDR1 is MNHEY and CDR2 is SVGAGI. V lost 7 bases and J lost 3, with 15 bases in between. This CDR3 region has 14 residues. The CDR3 region is CASKPRTRYYGYTF. CDR3 DNA sequence: TGTGCCAGCAAACCCAGGACAAGATACTATGGCTACACCTTC.

This chain connects TRBV29-1 to TRBJ1-1; TRBD1 matches at 9 bases. CDR1 and CDR2 (germline): SQVTM, ANQGSEA. CDR3 length: 13 amino acids. Unmatched junction bases numbered 3, after V lost 6 bases and J lost 1 base. CDR3 sequence reads: CSVRTGENTEAFF. Written as DNA, the CDR3 is TGCAGCGTACGGACAGGGGAGAACACTGAAGCTTTCTTT.

This chain connects TRBV3-1 (or the pseudogene TRBV3-2) to TRBJ1-1; D is undetermined. Between the trimmed V and J ends, which lost 0 bases and 1 base, there was a span of 6 bases. CDR3 length: 14 amino acids. CDR1 is LGHDT and CDR2 is YNNKEL in the germline V gene (reference sequence). The CDR3 DNA reads as TGTGCCAGCAGCCAAGATACGGGGAACACTGAAGCTTTCTTT. Translation gives CASSQDTGNTEAFF.

The V call is TRBV24-1, the J call TRBJ1-3; TRBD1 is a possible D gene (6 bases). Germline CDR1 and CDR2: KGHDR and SFDVKD. CDR3 length equals 15 residues. V gave up 4 bases and J gave up 1 base, with 10 bases separating them. The CDR3: CATSDPRGSGNTIYF. Here the CDR3 DNA reads TGTGCCACCAGTGACCCCAGGGGTTCTGGAAACACCATATATTTT.

The chain links TRBV3-1 (or the pseudogene TRBV3-2) to TRBJ1-1; possibly TRBD1 for D (6 bases). V lost 3 bases and J lost 8, with 16 bases in between. The CDR3 sequence is 14 residues long. Germline CDR1 reads LGHDT; CDR2 reads YNNKEL (reference sequence). CDR3 coding DNA: TGTGCCAGCAGCCAGGGCGGGGGGCCCACCGAAGCTTTCTTT. It specifies CASSQGGGPTEAFF.

The CDR3 sequence is CASSPPTGLQETQYF. CDR3 coding DNA: TGTGCCAGCAGCCCGCCGACAGGGCTCCAAGAGACCCAGTACTTC. The V and J genes are TRBV7-9 and TRBJ2-5; 7 positions match TRBD1. CDR3 length: 15 amino acids. CDR1 is SEHNR and CDR2 is FQNEAQ in the germline V gene (reference sequence). V was clipped by 5 bases and J by 1 base; unmatched bases: 7. Together with reference TRBV7-9 and TRBJ2-5, the CDR3 gives the full variable domain: DTGVSQNPRHKITKRGQNVTFRCDPISEHNRLYWYRQTLGQGPEFLTYFQNEAQLEKSRLLSDRFSAERPKGSFSTLEIQRTEQGDSAMYLCASSPPTGLQETQYFGPGTRLLVL.

The rearrangement joins TRBV14 to TRBJ2-7, with D unresolved. CDR1 is SGHDN and CDR2 is FVKESK in the germline V gene. V was pared by 6 bases and J by 0 bases, with 15 bases between. The CDR3 runs to 15 residues. Here the CDR3 reads CASSRHTADSYEQYF. DNA for the CDR3: TGTGCCAGCAGTCGTCACACGGCAGACTCCTACGAGCAGTACTTC.

This chain links TRBV10-3 with TRBJ1-1; possible D gene TRBD1, 5 bases. V was pared by 2 bases and J by 4 bases, with 14 bases between. CDR3 length: 15 amino acids. Germline lookup yields CDR1 ENHRY and CDR2 SYGVKD. The CDR3 reads CAISEGVGLGTEAFF. Here the CDR3 DNA reads TGTGCCATCAGTGAGGGCGTGGGGCTGGGCACTGAAGCTTTCTTT.

The chain employs TRBV19 and TRBJ2-1; 9 bases are a match to TRBD2. The V and J ends lost 7 bases and 7 bases, in that order; junction bases with no gene match: 8. CDR1 and CDR2 from the germline V gene are LNHDA and SQIVND (reference sequence). CDR3 length: 14 residues. CDR3 region: CASMGREGRNEQFF. Written as DNA, the CDR3 is TGTGCCAGTATGGGGCGGGAGGGCCGGAATGAGCAGTTCTTC.

The chain has TRBV19 and TRBJ1-1; 10 bases agree with TRBD1. V dropped 1 base and J dropped 10; count of bases not matched to a gene: 0. The CDR3 consists of 12 residues. CDR1 and CDR2 from the germline V gene are LNHDA and SQIVND (reference sequence). In DNA form, the CDR3 reads TGTGCCAGTAGTATAGGGGACAGGGGAGCTTTCTTT. It specifies CASSIGDRGAFF.

This chain links TRBV12-3 or TRBV12-4 with TRBJ2-7; D may be TRBD1 or TRBD2 (5 bases each). This CDR3 is 13 amino acids long. Trimming removed 3 bases at V and 9 bases at J, with 15 bases between. CDR3 DNA: TGTGCCAGCAGTTTTAACAGGCCTGGGGGGCAGTACTTC. It yields the protein CASSFNRPGGQYF.

In this sample, this clone turned up a few times. This same CDR3 is encoded by further DNA sequences in the sample. The J gene is TRBJ1-5, the V gene TRBV28; no clear D gene. The germline V gene encodes CDR1 MDHEN and CDR2 SYDVKM. V was pared by 5 bases and J by 7 bases, with 6 bases between. The CDR3 runs 11 residues. CDR3 nucleotides: TGTGCCAGCAGTCCGGGACAGCCCCAGCATTTT. Protein: CASSPGQPQHF.

This clone was detected only once. The CDR3 is CASSYSTQLNSPLHF. For the CDR3, the DNA is TGTGCCAGCAGTTACAGCACCCAACTCAATTCACCCCTCCACTTT. V is TRBV6-5 and J is TRBJ1-6; D is unresolved. V lost 2 bases and J lost 7, with 12 bases in between. The CDR3 is 15 residues long. Germline V lookup: CDR1 MNHEY, CDR2 SVGAGI.

The chain recombines TRBV28 with TRBJ2-7; the D is unclear. With 5 bases removed from V and 5 bases from J, the gap between germline ends came to 13 bases. Looked up from germline, CDR1 is MDHEN and CDR2 is SYDVKM. The CDR3 extends over 13 amino acids. The CDR3 loop is CASSNMDVDEQYF. The CDR3 region has the DNA TGTGCCAGCAGTAATATGGACGTAGACGAGCAGTACTTC.

This clone came up once. The chain is built from TRBV6-5 and TRBJ2-5, with TRBD1 identical over 9 bases. Trimming took 2 bases from V and 7 from J; bases not matched to a gene: 8. This CDR3 has 15 amino acids. Per germline, CDR1 MNHEY and CDR2 SVGAGI. CDR3 bases: TGTGCCAGCAGTTACAGTATGGGACAGGGAGCGACCCAGTACTTC. It translates to CASSYSMGQGATQYF.

This chain links TRBV7-3 with TRBJ2-2; 8 bases are shared with TRBD2. The CDR3 is made up of 16 amino acids. The V gene's germline CDR1 is SGHTA and CDR2 FQGTGA. The ends lost 5 bases at V and 0 bases at J; junction bases unmatched: 5. The CDR3 here is CASSLRLATNTGELFF. The CDR3 DNA reads as TGTGCCAGCAGCCTTCGACTAGCGACGAACACCGGGGAGCTGTTTTTT.

This chain connects TRBV2 to TRBJ1-2; 7 bases are shared with TRBD1. Germline-derived CDR1 and CDR2 are SNHLY and FYNNEI. CDR3 length equals 15 residues. V lost 6 bases, J lost 10 bases, and 17 bases stayed unmatched. CDR3 sequence reads: CASRDAGTAHGVYTF. The CDR3 bases are TGTGCCAGCAGGGACGCCGGGACAGCCCATGGTGTCTACACCTTC. Combining the CDR3 with reference TRBV2 and TRBJ1-2 gives the whole variable domain EPEVTQTPSHQVTQMGQEVILRCVPISNHLYFYWYRQILGQKVEFLVSFYNNEISEKSEIFDDQFSVERPDGSNFTLKIRSTKLEDSAMYFCASRDAGTAHGVYTFGSGTRLTVV.

In its sample, this clone was seen a few times. The genes are TRBV2 and TRBJ2-7; a weak D match, TRBD1 (5 bases). The V end was cut by 4 bases, the J end by 3 bases, with 7 bases between. The CDR3 runs to 12 residues. Germline lookup yields CDR1 SNHLY and CDR2 FYNNEI. The DNA for the CDR3 is TGTGCCAGCAGTGTACAGGACTACGAGCAGTACTTC. It yields the protein CASSVQDYEQYF.

The V gene is TRBV5-4, the J gene TRBJ1-2; D is possibly TRBD1 (5 bases). This CDR3 is built from 13 residues. V was clipped by 0 bases and J by 8 bases, with 11 bases between them. Germline V lookup: CDR1 SGHNT, CDR2 YYREEE (reference sequence). The CDR3 spells CASSLDGDRGYTF. In nucleotides, the CDR3 is TGTGCCAGCAGCTTGGATGGGGACCGCGGCTACACCTTC.

The chain couples TRBV6-5 to TRBJ2-1; D could derive from TRBD1 or TRBD2 (5 bases each). Germline V CDR1 and CDR2: MNHEY, SVGAGI. With 0 bases removed from V and 7 bases from J, the gap between germline ends came to 10 bases. The CDR3 consists of 14 residues. DNA for the CDR3: TGTGCCAGCAGTTACTCGGGACGGTTAAATGAGCAGTTCTTC. This codes for CASSYSGRLNEQFF.

V gene TRBV10-3 combines with J gene TRBJ1-3; the match to TRBD1 covers 7 bases. With V trimmed by 4 bases and J by 0 bases, 12 bases remained unmatched. The CDR3 extends over 18 amino acids. Germline lookup yields CDR1 ENHRY and CDR2 SYGVKD. CDR3 nucleotide sequence: TGTGCCATCAGTGGTGGCCAGGGGGACCCGCACTCTGGAAACACCATATATTTT. Its protein is CAISGGQGDPHSGNTIYF.

J is TRBJ2-3 and V is TRBV6-4; TRBD1 is a possible D gene (6 bases). This CDR3 region has 15 residues. Trimming removed 5 bases at V and 6 bases at J, with 18 bases between. Germline V lookup: CDR1 MRHNA, CDR2 SNTAGT. The DNA of the CDR3 is TGTGCCAGCAGTTCCCAAGGCAGGGGAGAGGATACGCAGTATTTT. Its protein is CASSSQGRGEDTQYF.

The chain couples TRBV4-3 to TRBJ1-6; D might be TRBD1 (5 bases). Germline lookup yields CDR1 LGHNA and CDR2 YSLEER. The CDR3 runs 17 residues. Between the trimmed V and J ends, which lost 0 bases and 0 bases, there was a span of 9 bases. DNA of the CDR3: TGCGCCAGCAGCCAAGAGGGGGAAAGCTCCTATAATTCACCCCTCCACTTT. It translates to CASSQEGESSYNSPLHF.

The chain is built from TRBV10-3 and TRBJ1-1; D remains ambiguous. The CDR3 is 15 amino acids. V dropped 10 bases and J dropped 2 bases, with 20 bases sitting between them. Germline values: CDR1 ENHRY, CDR2 SYGVKD. The CDR3 protein is CATGRAAETNTEAFF. The CDR3 DNA follows: TGTGCCACCGGGAGAGCGGCAGAAACAAACACTGAAGCTTTCTTT.

The V and J genes are TRBV5-8 and TRBJ1-2; maybe TRBD1 (5 bases). Germline-derived CDR1 and CDR2 are SGHTS and YDEGEE. This CDR3 comprises 12 residues. The V end was cut by 2 bases, the J end by 7 bases, with 9 bases between. Here the CDR3 DNA reads TGTGCCAGCAGCTTTGGACATAGTGGCTACACCTTC. It encodes CASSFGHSGYTF.

This clone was counted a single time. The rearrangement links TRBV24-1 to TRBJ1-2; D is unresolved. Trimming took off 4 bases at V and 5 bases at J, with 13 bases between the two ends. CDR3 length: 14 residues. Per germline, CDR1 KGHDR and CDR2 SFDVKD. The CDR3, as DNA: TGTGCCACCAGTGAACAGACCTTTTCATATGGCTACACCTTC. As protein: CATSEQTFSYGYTF.

J is TRBJ1-1 and V is TRBV18, with 11 bases fitting TRBD1. The CDR3 length is 15 residues. Germline CDR1 KGHSH, CDR2 LQKENI. The V gene end was trimmed by 4 bases and the J gene end by 5 bases; junction bases not matched to a gene: 6. This CDR3 is CASSRTGGENTEAFF. CDR3 sequence (DNA): TGTGCCAGCTCACGGACAGGGGGCGAAAATACTGAAGCTTTCTTT. The full variable domain, completed using reference TRBV18 and TRBJ1-1, is NAGVMQNPRHLVRRRGQEARLRCSPMKGHSHVYWYRQLPEEGLKFMVYLQKENIIDESGMPKERFSAEFPKEGPSILRIQQVVRGDSAAYFCASSRTGGENTEAFFGQGTRLTVV.